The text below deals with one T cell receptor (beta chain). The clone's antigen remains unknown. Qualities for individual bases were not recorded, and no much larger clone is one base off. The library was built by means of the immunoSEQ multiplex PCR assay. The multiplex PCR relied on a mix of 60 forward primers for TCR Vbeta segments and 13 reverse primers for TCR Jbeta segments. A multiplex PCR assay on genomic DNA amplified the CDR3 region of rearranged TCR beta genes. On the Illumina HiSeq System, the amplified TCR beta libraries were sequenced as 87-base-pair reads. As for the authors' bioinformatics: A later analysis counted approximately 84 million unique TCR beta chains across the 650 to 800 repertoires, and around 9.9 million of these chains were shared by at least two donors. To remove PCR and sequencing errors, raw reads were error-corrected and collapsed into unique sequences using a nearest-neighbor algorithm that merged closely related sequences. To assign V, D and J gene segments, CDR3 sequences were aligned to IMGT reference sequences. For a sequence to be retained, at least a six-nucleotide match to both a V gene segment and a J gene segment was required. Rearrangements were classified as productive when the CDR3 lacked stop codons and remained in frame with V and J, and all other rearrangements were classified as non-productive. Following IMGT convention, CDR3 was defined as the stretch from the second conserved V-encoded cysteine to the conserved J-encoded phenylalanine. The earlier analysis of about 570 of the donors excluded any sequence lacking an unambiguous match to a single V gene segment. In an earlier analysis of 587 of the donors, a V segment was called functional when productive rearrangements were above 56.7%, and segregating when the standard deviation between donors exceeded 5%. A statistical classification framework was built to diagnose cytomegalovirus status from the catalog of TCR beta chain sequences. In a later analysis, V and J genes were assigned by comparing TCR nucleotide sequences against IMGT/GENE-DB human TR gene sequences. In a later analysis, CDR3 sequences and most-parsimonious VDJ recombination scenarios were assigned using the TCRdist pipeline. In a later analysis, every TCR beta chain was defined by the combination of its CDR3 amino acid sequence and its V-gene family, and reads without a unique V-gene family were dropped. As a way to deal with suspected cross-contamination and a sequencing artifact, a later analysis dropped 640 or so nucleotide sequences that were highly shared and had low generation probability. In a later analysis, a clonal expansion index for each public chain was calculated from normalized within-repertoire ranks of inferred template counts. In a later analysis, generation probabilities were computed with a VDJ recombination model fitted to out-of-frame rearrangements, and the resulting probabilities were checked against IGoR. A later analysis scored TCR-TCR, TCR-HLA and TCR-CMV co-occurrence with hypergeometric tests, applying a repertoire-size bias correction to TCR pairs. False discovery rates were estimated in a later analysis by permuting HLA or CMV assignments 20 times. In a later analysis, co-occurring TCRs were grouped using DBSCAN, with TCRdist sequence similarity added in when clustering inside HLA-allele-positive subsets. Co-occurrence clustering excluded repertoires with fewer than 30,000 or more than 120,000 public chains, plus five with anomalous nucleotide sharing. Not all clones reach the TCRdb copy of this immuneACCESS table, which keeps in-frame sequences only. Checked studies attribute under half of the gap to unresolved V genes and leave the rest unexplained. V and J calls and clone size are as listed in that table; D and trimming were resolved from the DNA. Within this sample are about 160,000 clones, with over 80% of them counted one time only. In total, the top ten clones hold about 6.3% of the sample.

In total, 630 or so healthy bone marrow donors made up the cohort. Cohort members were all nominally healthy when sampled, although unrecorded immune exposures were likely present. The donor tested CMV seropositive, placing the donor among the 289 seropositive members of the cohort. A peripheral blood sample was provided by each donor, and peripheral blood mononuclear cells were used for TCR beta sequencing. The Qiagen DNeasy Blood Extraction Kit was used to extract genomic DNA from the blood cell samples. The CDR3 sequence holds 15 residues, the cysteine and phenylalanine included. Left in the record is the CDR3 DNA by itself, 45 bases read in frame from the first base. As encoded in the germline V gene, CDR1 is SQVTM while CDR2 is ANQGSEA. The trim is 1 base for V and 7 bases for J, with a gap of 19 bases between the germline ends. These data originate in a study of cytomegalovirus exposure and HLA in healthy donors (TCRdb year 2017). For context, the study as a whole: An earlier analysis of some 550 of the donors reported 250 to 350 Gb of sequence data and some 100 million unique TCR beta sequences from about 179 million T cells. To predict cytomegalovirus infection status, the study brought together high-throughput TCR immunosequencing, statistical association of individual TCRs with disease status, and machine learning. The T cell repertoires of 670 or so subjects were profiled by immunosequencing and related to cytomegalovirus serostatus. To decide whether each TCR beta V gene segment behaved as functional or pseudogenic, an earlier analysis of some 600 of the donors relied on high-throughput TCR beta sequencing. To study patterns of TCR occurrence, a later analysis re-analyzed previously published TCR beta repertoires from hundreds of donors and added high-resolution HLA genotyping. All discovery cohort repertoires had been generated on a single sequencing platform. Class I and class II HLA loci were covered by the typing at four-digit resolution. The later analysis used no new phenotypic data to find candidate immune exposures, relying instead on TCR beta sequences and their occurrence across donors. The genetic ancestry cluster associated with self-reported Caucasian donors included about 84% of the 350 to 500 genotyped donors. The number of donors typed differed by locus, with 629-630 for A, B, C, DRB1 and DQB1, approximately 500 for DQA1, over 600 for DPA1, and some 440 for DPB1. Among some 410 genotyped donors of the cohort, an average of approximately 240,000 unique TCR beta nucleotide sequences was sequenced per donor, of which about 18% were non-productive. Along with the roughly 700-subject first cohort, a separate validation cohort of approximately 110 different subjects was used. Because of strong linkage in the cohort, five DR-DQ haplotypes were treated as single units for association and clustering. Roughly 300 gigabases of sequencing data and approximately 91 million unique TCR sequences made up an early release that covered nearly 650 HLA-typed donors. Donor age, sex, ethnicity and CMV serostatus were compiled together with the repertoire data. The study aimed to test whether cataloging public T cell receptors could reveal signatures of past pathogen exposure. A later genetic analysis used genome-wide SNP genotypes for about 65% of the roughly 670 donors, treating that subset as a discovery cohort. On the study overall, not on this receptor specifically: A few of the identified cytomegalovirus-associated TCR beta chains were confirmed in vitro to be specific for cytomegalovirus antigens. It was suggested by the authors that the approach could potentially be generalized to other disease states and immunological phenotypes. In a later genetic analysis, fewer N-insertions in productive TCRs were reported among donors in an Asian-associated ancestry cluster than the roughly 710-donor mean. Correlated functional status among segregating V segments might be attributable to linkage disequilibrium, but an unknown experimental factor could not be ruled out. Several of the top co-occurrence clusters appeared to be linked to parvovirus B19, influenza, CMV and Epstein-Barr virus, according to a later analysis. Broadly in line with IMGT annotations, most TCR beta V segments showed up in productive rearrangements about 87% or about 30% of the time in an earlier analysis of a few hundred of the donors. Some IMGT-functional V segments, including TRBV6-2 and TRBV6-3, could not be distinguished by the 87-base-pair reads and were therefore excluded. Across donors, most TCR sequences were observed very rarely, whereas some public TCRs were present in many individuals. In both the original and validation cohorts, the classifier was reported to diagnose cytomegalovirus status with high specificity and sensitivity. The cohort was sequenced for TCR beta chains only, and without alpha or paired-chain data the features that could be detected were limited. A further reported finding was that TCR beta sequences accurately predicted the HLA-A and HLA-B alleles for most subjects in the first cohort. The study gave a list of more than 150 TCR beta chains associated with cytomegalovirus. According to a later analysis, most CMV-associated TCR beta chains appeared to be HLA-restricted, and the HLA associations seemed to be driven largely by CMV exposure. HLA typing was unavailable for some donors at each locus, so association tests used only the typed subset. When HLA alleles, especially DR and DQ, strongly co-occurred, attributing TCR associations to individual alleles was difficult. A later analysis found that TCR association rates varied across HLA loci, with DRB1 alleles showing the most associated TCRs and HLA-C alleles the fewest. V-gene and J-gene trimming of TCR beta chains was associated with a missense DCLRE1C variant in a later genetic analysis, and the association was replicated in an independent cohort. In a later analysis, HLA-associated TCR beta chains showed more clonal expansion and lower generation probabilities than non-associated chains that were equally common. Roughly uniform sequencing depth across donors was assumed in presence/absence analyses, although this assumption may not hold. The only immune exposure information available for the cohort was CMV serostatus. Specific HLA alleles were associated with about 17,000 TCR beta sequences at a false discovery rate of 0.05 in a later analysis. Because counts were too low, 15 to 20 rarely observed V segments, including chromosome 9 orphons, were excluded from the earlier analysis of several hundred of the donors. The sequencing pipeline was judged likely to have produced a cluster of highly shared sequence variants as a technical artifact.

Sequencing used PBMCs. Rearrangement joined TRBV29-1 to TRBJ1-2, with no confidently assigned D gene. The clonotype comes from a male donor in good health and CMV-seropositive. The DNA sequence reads TGCAGCGTTGAAGGGGCGGCGCGGGTGGCTGTTGGCTACACCTTC. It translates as CSVEGAARVAVGYTF.